This T cell receptor beta chain originates from a study of cytomegalovirus exposure and HLA in healthy donors. V gave up 7 bases and J gave up 0 bases, with 18 bases separating them. Germline loops: CDR1 SNHLY, CDR2 FYNNEI. The CDR3 runs 16 residues. A multiplex PCR was run with 60 Vbeta primers and 13 Jbeta primers. Data came from immunoSEQ multiplex PCR; TCRdb stores just in-frame clones and leaves some out. The sample holds some 180,000 clones, 77% seen once. This clonotype originated in a young man in good health and CMV-seronegative. The chain joins TRBV2 to TRBJ2-5, with D possibly being TRBD1 (5 bases). The sequenced sample consisted of PBMCs. The chain's CDR3 is CASIVGAGWYQETQYF. CDR3 nucleotides: TGTGCCAGCATTGTAGGGGCAGGGTGGTACCAAGAGACCCAGTACTTC.